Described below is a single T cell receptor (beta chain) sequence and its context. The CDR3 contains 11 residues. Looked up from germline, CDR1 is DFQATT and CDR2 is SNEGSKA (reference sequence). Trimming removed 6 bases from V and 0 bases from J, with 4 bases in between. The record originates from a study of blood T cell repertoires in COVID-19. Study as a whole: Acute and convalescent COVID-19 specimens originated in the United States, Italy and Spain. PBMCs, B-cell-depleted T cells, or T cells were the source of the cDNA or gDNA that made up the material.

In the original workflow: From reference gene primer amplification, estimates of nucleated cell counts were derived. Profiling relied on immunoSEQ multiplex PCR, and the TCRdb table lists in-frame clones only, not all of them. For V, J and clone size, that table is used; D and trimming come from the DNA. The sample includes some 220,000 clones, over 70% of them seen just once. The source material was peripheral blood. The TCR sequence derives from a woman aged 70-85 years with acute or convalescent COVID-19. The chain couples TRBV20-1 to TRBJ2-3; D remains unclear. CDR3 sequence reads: CSALSTDTQYF. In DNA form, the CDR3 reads TGCAGTGCCCTGAGCACAGATACGCAGTATTTT.